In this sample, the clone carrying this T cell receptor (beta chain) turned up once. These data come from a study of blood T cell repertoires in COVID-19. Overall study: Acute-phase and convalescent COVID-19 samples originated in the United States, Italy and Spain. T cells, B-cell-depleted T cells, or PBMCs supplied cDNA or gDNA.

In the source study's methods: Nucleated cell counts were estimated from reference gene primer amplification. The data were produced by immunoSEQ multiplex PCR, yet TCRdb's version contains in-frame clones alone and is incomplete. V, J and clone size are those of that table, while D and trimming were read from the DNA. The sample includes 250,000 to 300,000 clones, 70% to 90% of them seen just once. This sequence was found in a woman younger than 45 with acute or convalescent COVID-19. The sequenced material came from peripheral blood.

CDR3 sequence reads: CASSLVLTGYEQYF. CDR3 nucleotides: TGTGCCAGCAGCTTAGTTCTTACCGGCTACGAGCAGTACTTC. The gene calls are TRBV13 and TRBJ2-7; D gene uncertain. CDR3 size: 14 residues. From germline, CDR1 is PRHDT and CDR2 FYEKMQ (reference sequence). Trimming removed 1 base from V and 3 bases from J, with 10 bases in between.